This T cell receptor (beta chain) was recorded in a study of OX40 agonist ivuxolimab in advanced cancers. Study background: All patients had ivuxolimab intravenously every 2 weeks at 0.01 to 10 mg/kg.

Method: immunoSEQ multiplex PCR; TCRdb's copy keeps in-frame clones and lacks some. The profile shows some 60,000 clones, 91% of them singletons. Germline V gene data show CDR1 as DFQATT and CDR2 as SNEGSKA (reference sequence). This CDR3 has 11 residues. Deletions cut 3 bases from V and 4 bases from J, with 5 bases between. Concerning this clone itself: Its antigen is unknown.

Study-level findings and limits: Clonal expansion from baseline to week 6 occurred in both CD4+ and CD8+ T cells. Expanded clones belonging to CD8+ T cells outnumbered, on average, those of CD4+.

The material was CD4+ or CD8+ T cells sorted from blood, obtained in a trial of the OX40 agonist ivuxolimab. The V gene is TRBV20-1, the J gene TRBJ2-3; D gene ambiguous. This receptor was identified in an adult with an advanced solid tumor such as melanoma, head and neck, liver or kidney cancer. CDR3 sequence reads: CSASSPDTQYF. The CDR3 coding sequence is TGCAGTGCTAGTTCGCCAGATACGCAGTATTTT.